The following is a TCR beta chain sequence with its context. Germline CDR1 is MGHDK and CDR2 is SYGVNS. This CDR3 comprises 13 residues. Losses at the gene ends were 4 bases for V and 11 bases for J; bases not matched to a gene: 8. Under the authors' procedure: Researchers report that nucleated cell counts were estimated from reference gene primer amplification. Sequencing was performed with immunoSEQ multiplex PCR; in TCRdb, only in-frame clones are kept and a portion is missing. From that table come the V and J calls and clone size; the DNA was used to work out D and trimming. The table lists over 250,000 clones, 80% to 90% of them singletons. The entry originates in a study of blood T cell repertoires in COVID-19. Looking at the study overall: Both acute and convalescent COVID-19 samples were obtained from the United States, Italy and Spain. T cells, B-cell-depleted T cells, or PBMCs supplied cDNA or gDNA.

Sequencing input: peripheral blood. V gene TRBV25-1 combines with J gene TRBJ1-1, with 9 nucleotides matching TRBD1. This receptor was taken from a woman in her seventies with acute or convalescent COVID-19. The CDR3, as DNA: TGTGCCAGCAGTGTTTCGGACAGGGGAACGGCTTTCTTT. Translating it yields CASSVSDRGTAFF.